This T cell receptor beta chain was observed in a study of blood T cell repertoires in COVID-19. This CDR3 has 13 amino acids. Germline V gene sequence: CDR1 SGHNT, CDR2 YENEEA. Between the trimmed V and J ends, which lost 5 bases and 8 bases, there was a span of 15 bases. Repertoires were generated with immunoSEQ multiplex PCR, while TCRdb's copy carries only in-frame clones and drops some. The sample yields some 200,000 clones, about nine tenths seen once. Only a few counts were recorded for this clone. The chain links TRBV11-3 to TRBJ1-2; a possible D gene is TRBD1 (5 bases). Sequencing used PBMCs or T cells enriched from blood (not recorded which). The receptor was isolated from a woman aged 25 to 39 who had recovered from COVID-19. CDR3 region: CASSPSGGRGYTF. The DNA for the CDR3 is TGTGCCAGCAGCCCCTCCGGGGGGAGAGGCTACACCTTC.